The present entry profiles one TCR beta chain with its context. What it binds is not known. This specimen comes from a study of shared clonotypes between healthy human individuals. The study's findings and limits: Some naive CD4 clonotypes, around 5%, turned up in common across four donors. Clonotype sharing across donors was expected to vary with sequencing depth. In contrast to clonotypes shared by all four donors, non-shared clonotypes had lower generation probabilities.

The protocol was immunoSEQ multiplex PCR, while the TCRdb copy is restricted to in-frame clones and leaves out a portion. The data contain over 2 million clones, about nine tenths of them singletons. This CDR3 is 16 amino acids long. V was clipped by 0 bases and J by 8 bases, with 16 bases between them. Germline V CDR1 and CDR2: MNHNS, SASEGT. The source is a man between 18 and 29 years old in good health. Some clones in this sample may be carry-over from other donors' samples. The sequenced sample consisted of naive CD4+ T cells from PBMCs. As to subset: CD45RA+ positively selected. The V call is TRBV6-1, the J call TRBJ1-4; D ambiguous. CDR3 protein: CASSEAWAAYVEKLFF. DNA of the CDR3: TGTGCCAGCAGTGAAGCTTGGGCGGCGTACGTAGAAAAACTGTTTTTT.